This TCR beta chain emerged from a study of shared clonotypes between healthy human individuals. Looking at the study overall: CD4 naive and CD4 memory each took three plates per donor, while CD8 naive took two and CD8 memory one.

Overall study results and limits: Several donors had roughly 5% of their naive CD4 clonotypes in common.

It was across several immunoSEQ plates that each subset's genomic DNA was evenly split. Repertoires were generated with immunoSEQ multiplex PCR, while TCRdb's copy carries only in-frame clones and drops some. The sample includes 190,000 or so clones, over 50% of them seen just once. CDR1 is LGHDT and CDR2 is YNNKEL in the germline V gene (reference sequence). V gave up 4 bases and J gave up 14 bases, with 8 bases separating them. CDR3 length equals 9 residues. About this clone: Its antigen is still unknown.

J is TRBJ1-2 and V is TRBV3-1 (or the pseudogene TRBV3-2); D remains unclear. The receptor comes from a man aged 25 to 40 in good health. Specimen: memory CD4+ T cells sorted from blood. The subset is: CD45RA-negative fraction. CDR3 region: CASSPDQTF. The CDR3 DNA reads TGTGCCAGCAGCCCGGACCAAACCTTC.